The 18 T cell receptor beta chains below were found in one sample sequenced in a study of T cells in Graves' hyperthyroidism and ophthalmopathy (dated by TCRdb to between 2018 and 2021). The library was produced with multiplex PCR. TCRdb lists the instrument as Illumina HiSeq 2000. The TCR beta CDR3 regions were amplified from RNA transcripts. For the first round of RT-PCR on the TCR CDR3, the HTBI primer set was used together with the Qiagen OneStep RT-PCR kit. TCRdb reworked the public reads: Q25 trimming with fastp, MiXCR clone assembly, productive beta chains retained. Rows are unified per CDR3 protein, each entry keeping the most common DNA and genes. Present in this sample are approximately 350,000 distinct CDR3 sequences, roughly 15% of which were seen just once. Jointly, the top ten make up about 21% of the sample. Sequencing was done on a sample of blood. The receptor source for this set is a woman in her fifties or sixties with Graves' ophthalmopathy.

The chain joins TRBV11-3 to TRBJ2-2; no firm D call. The germline V gene has CDR1 SGHNT and CDR2 YENEEA. The CDR3 is 17 residues long. The V end was cut by 5 bases, the J end by 1 base, with 17 bases between. This CDR3 reads CASSPWIRQRNTGELFF. The CDR3 bases are TGTGCCAGCAGCCCCTGGATTAGGCAACGGAACACCGGGGAGCTGTTTTTT. The full variable domain, its missing parts supplied by reference TRBV11-3 and TRBJ2-2, is EAGVVQSPRYKIIEKKQPVAFWCNPISGHNTLYWYLQNLGQGPELLIRYENEEAVDDSQLPKDRFSAERLKGVDSTLKIQPAELGDSAVYLCASSPWIRQRNTGELFFGEGSRLTVL.

The rearrangement uses TRBV20-1 and TRBJ1-1; D possibly corresponds to TRBD1 (6 bases). From germline, CDR1 is DFQATT and CDR2 SNEGSKA (reference sequence). Trimming took off 5 bases at V and 7 bases at J, with 14 bases between the two ends. The CDR3 is 12 residues long. CDR3 bases: TGCAGTGCTTCGCCAGGGGAAGGTGAAGCTTTCTTT. This encodes CSASPGEGEAFF.

This clonotype was detected many times. The chain couples TRBV6-1 to TRBJ1-5, with D tentatively TRBD1 (6 bases). Germline-derived CDR1 and CDR2 are MNHNS and SASEGT. Trimming shortened V by 8 bases and J by 1 base, and 12 bases separated the two germline ends. The CDR3 is 14 residues long. CDR3 sequence reads: CASGEDSSNQPQHF. In DNA, the CDR3 is TGTGCCAGCGGGGAGGACAGCAGCAATCAGCCCCAGCATTTT.

This clonotype was counted ten times or more. The chain joins TRBV2 to TRBJ2-7; D is ambiguous. The CDR3 covers 12 residues. Trimming left V 8 bases short and J 4 bases short, with 12 bases between. CDR1 SNHLY and CDR2 FYNNEI come from the germline V gene. CDR3 nucleotides: TGTGCCAGCCGGTGGCTCCTTTACGAGCAGTACTTC. It encodes CASRWLLYEQYF.

This clonotype was seen only a few times. The V gene is TRBV30, the J gene TRBJ2-7, with D perhaps matching TRBD2 (6 bases). Deletions cut 3 bases from V and 2 bases from J, with 14 bases between. CDR3 length: 14 amino acids. CDR1 and CDR2 from the germline V gene are GTSNPN and SVGIG (reference sequence). CDR3 nucleotide sequence: TGTGCCTGGAGGTATGCGGGCGGGACCTACGAGCAGTACTTC. Protein product: CAWRYAGGTYEQYF.

This clonotype was seen at least ten times. The rearrangement joins TRBV5-1 to TRBJ2-1; D uncertain. Trimming shortened V by 5 bases and J by 0 bases, and 12 bases separated the two germline ends. The germline CDR1 and CDR2 sequences are SGHRS and YFSETQ. The CDR3 covers 15 residues. DNA of the CDR3: TGCGCCAGCAGGGCAGACTTTTCCTCCTACAATGAGCAGTTCTTC. Amino acid sequence: CASRADFSSYNEQFF. Drawing the rest from reference TRBV5-1 and TRBJ2-1, the complete variable domain is KAGVTQTPRYLIKTRGQQVTLSCSPISGHRSVSWYQQTPGQGLQFLFEYFSETQRNKGNFPGRFSGRQFSNSRSEMNVSTLELGDSALYLCASRADFSSYNEQFFGPGTRLTVL.

In this sample, this clonotype turned up many times. The V gene is TRBV5-1, the J gene TRBJ2-2, with a weak D call TRBD2 (6 bases). This CDR3 has 15 residues. With 3 bases removed from V and 4 bases from J, the gap between germline ends came to 13 bases. Germline V gives CDR1 SGHRS, CDR2 YFSETQ. CDR3 residues: CASSSATRPTGELFF. The CDR3 DNA follows: TGCGCCAGCAGCTCCGCGACTAGGCCCACCGGGGAGCTGTTTTTT.

This clonotype was observed at least ten times. The V and J genes are TRBV3-1 and TRBJ2-1; TRBD2 agrees at 8 bases. Per the germline V gene, CDR1 is LGHDT and CDR2 is YNNKEL (reference sequence). The V and J ends lost 4 bases and 0 bases, in that order; junction bases with no gene match: 11. The CDR3 spans 18 residues. Written as DNA, the CDR3 is TGTGCCAGCAGCCCGCTGGCGGGAGGCCCTAGCTCCTACAATGAGCAGTTCTTC. It codes for CASSPLAGGPSSYNEQFF.

The rearrangement joins TRBV20-1 to TRBJ2-1; D uncertain. Germline V CDR1 and CDR2: DFQATT, SNEGSKA (reference sequence). The CDR3 spans 10 residues. V gave up 5 bases and J gave up 5 bases, with 4 bases separating them. The CDR3 coding sequence is TGCAGTGCTCTGAACAATGAGCAGTTCTTC. This sequence encodes CSALNNEQFF.

This clonotype has a handful of counts. The gene calls are TRBV28 and TRBJ1-2, with 7 bases that match TRBD1. The germline V gene has CDR1 MDHEN and CDR2 SYDVKM. This CDR3 contains 13 residues. With V trimmed by 4 bases and J by 5 bases, 4 bases remained unmatched. CDR3 amino acids: CASSSDRVYGYTF. DNA for the CDR3: TGTGCCAGCAGTTCAGACAGGGTATATGGCTACACCTTC.

The V and J genes are TRBV20-1 and TRBJ1-5, with D perhaps matching TRBD1 (6 bases). Germline V gene lookup returns CDR1 DFQATT and CDR2 SNEGSKA (reference sequence). The CDR3 has 14 amino acids. The V gene lost 5 bases and the J gene lost 4 bases, with 15 bases spanning the gap. The CDR3 reads CSAPLDSRNQPQHF. The CDR3 bases are TGCAGTGCTCCCCTGGACAGTCGTAATCAGCCCCAGCATTTT.

This clonotype came up a few times. This chain uses TRBV9 with TRBJ2-2; D is uncertain. Trimming cost V 0 bases and J 7 bases, with 4 bases left between them. The CDR3 loop spans 12 amino acids. Germline V gene lookup returns CDR1 SGDLS and CDR2 YYNGEE. The CDR3 sequence: CASSVGYGELFF. CDR3 DNA sequence: TGTGCCAGCAGCGTAGGGTACGGGGAGCTGTTTTTT.

V and J are TRBV10-3 and TRBJ2-1; TRBD2 matches 12 bases. The length of the CDR3 is 19 residues. Per germline, CDR1 ENHRY and CDR2 SYGVKD. Trimming at V came to 10 bases and at J to 0 bases, leaving 16 bases not matched to a gene. CDR3 nucleotides: TGTGCCACCGTGGGTAGCTCGGCTAGCGGGAGGGCCTCCTACAATGAGCAGTTCTTC. This gives the protein CATVGSSASGRASYNEQFF.

CDR3 sequence reads: CASRRVPTDTQYF. CDR3 DNA: TGTGCCAGCAGGAGGGTACCCACAGATACGCAGTATTTT. The rearrangement uses TRBV6-1 and TRBJ2-3; D is perhaps TRBD2 (5 bases). Germline CDR1 is MNHNS and CDR2 is SASEGT. V dropped 6 bases and J dropped 2 bases, with 9 bases sitting between them. This CDR3 is 13 amino acids long.

This clonotype was observed many times. V gene TRBV28 combines with J gene TRBJ2-1; D possibly corresponds to TRBD2 (5 bases). CDR1 MDHEN and CDR2 SYDVKM come from the germline V gene. Deletions cut 6 bases from V and 2 bases from J, with 8 bases between. This CDR3 is 13 amino acids long. The CDR3 loop is CASRSGAYNEQFF. DNA for the CDR3: TGTGCCAGCAGAAGCGGAGCCTACAATGAGCAGTTCTTC. Filled out from reference TRBV28 and TRBJ2-1, the complete variable domain reads DVKVTQSSRYLVKRTGEKVFLECVQDMDHENMFWYRQDPGLGLRLIYFSYDVKMKEKGDIPEGYSVSREKKERFSLILESASTNQTSMYLCASRSGAYNEQFFGPGTRLTVL.

This clonotype was picked up many times. This chain uses TRBV7-9 with TRBJ2-7; D is tentatively TRBD1 or TRBD2 (7 bases each). The germline V gene has CDR1 SEHNR and CDR2 FQNEAQ (reference sequence). This CDR3 comprises 14 residues. Trimming took 5 bases from V and 5 from J, leaving 16 bases between them. The CDR3 nucleotides are TGTGCCAGCAGCCCCAGGGGGGGCTTTGACGAGCAGTACTTC. This codes for CASSPRGGFDEQYF.

This clonotype was found many times. V usage is TRBV7-2 and J usage is TRBJ2-3; 8 bases agree with TRBD2. The V and J ends lost 5 bases and 6 bases, in that order; junction bases with no gene match: 7. The CDR3 runs 14 residues. Germline loops: CDR1 SGHTA, CDR2 FQGNSA. CDR3 residues: CASSPGGSSDTQYF. CDR3 in DNA: TGTGCCAGCAGCCCGGGAGGGAGTAGTGATACGCAGTATTTT.

V and J are TRBV4-1 and TRBJ2-2; TRBD2 matches at 10 bases. CDR3 length: 18 amino acids. Looked up from germline, CDR1 is MGHRA and CDR2 is YSYEKL. V was clipped by 1 base and J by 4 bases; unmatched bases: 9. The CDR3 spells CASSQVDLGLARTGELFF. As DNA, the CDR3 is TGCGCCAGCAGCCAAGTAGATTTGGGACTAGCGCGCACCGGGGAGCTGTTTTTT.